This T cell receptor (beta chain) was sequenced for a study of T cell responses to AZD1222 COVID-19 vaccine. On the study more broadly: Researchers grouped second doses given at about 4 or about 12 weeks into one pool.

Clones were read by immunoSEQ multiplex PCR, and TCRdb kept only the in-frame ones, dropping some. The sample contains approximately 90,000 clones, around nine tenths of which appear only once. The CDR3 consists of 11 residues. The germline gives CDR1 GTSNPN, CDR2 SVGIG (reference sequence). Trimming stripped 4 bases from V and 9 bases from J, with 9 bases between. Study results and caveats: White British donors predominated, females outnumbered males, and clonal diversity was possibly underestimated. At study baseline, merely roughly 6 AZD1222 recipients were seropositive.

In regard to this clone: Its antigen is undetermined.

The J gene is TRBJ1-4, the V gene TRBV30, with a tentative D call TRBD1 (6 bases). The receptor comes from an adult in good health. Sequences were derived from peripheral blood, sampled on day 0 of AZD1222 vaccination. The CDR3 DNA follows: TGTGCCTGGAAGGGGGGACAAAAACTGTTTTTT. It specifies CAWKGGQKLFF.